The text below deals with one T cell receptor beta chain. The clone's antigen remains unknown. No base quality values were provided; no much bigger clone lies one nucleotide off. The hyperthyroidism patients were between 18 and 65 years old and newly diagnosed, with a disease duration of less than 2 months. Patients with uncontrolled infections, other autoimmune diseases, pregnancy or lactation were excluded. Diagnoses were established on the basis of clinical symptoms, serum thyroxine and TRAb, thyroid ultrasound, and orbital computed tomography. For progressor patients, blood was drawn at the first diagnosis of hyperthyroidism, before any ophthalmopathy symptoms had appeared. Ficoll-Paque density gradient centrifugation was used to isolate PBMCs from around 10 ml of fresh peripheral blood. Progressor patients were first diagnosed with Graves' hyperthyroidism and then developed ophthalmopathy during follow-up. Total RNA was extracted with Trizol reagent, and quality was checked on an Agilent 2100 Bioanalyzer.

These data are taken from a study of T cells in Graves' hyperthyroidism and ophthalmopathy (dated by TCRdb to the late 2010s). Regarding the study in general: Peripheral blood samples were taken at the time of initial diagnosis, prior to any treatment. TCR V-J signatures able to tell the groups apart were searched for in a discovery cohort of 95 to 100 patients, of whom around 42 had Graves' ophthalmopathy and 55 to 65 had stable Graves' hyperthyroidism. Prospective prediction of ophthalmopathy was tested in an independent validation cohort of 18 to 20 hyperthyroidism patients and 15 to 17 patients who later progressed to ophthalmopathy. The roughly 100 discovery patients were randomly divided into training and test sets at a 7:3 ratio. Thyroid tissue and blood T-cell repertoires from six Graves' hyperthyroidism patients were also compared in the study. After sampling, hyperthyroidism patients received methimazole starting at 30 mg daily, and ophthalmopathy patients received high-dose intravenous methylprednisolone. According to the paper, TCR Vbeta CDR3 sequencing was carried out on 135 peripheral blood samples, which came from under 50 ophthalmopathy, 75 or so hyperthyroidism and 17 progressor patients. What the study reported, not specific to this receptor: No statistical method was used to fix the sample size in advance, and group allocation was not hidden from the investigators. A model built on a 13 V-J signature distinguished ophthalmopathy from stable hyperthyroidism, reaching approximately 89% sensitivity and approximately 83% specificity in cross-validation and 80%/75% in testing. Most expanded thyroid clonotypes (frequency above 0.001) were also found in blood, which suggests that blood repertoires may mirror thyroid immune responses. In validation, progression to ophthalmopathy was predicted by the model with approximately 67% sensitivity and roughly 72% specificity, a median of roughly six months before onset.

The germline V gene supplies CDR1 MGHRA and CDR2 YSYEKL. V lost 0 bases and J lost 9 bases, and the count of bases not matched to a germline gene is 6. The CDR3 contains 16 residues, cysteine and phenylalanine counted. The entry retains the CDR3 DNA only, 48 bases that are in frame from base 1. The TCR beta CDR3 regions were amplified from RNA transcripts. For the first round of RT-PCR on the TCR CDR3, the HTBI primer set was used together with the Qiagen OneStep RT-PCR kit. Libraries were constructed in a second round of multiplex PCR, after which size selection and purification were performed. Libraries were sequenced paired-end with 100 bp reads on an Illumina HiSeq2000. Per the authors' processing: SOAPnuke was used to process the raw data, with reads discarded if the reads contained adapters or uncalled bases, had a mean Phred below 15, or lacked an exact constant-primer or identifier match. COPE v1.2.5 was used to merge the high-quality paired reads, and each unique nucleotide sequence was defined as a clonotype. MiTCR v1.1 was used to align the clonotypes against IMGT TRBV, TRBD and TRBJ reference segments. Only V-J combinations with frequency above 0.0001, covering about 99% of repertoires, were analysed. The TCS score was defined as the ratio of F50 (clonal expansion) to E x V (chaos), calculated using BLOSUM62-based TCRdist between CDR3 peptides within each V-J. Welch's t-statistics and random forest reduced around 510 V-J features to roughly 13, which were used in a naive Bayes classifier (R e1071). TCRdb itself trimmed the public reads at Q25 with fastp, ran MiXCR and retained productive beta chains. Every CDR3 protein is listed once, alongside the most common genes and DNA of its rows. The V and J calls reflect TCRdb's pipeline rather than the authors' work. A total of roughly 360,000 distinct CDR3 sequences appear in this sample, 13% of them only once. Less than 25% of the sample goes to the ten largest clones.

Sequences were obtained from blood. The source of this sequence is a man in his thirties or forties with Graves' hyperthyroidism that later progressed to Graves' ophthalmopathy. The chain was built from TRBV4-1 and TRBJ2-1; 12 bases in the middle match TRBD2. The nucleotide sequence is TGCGCCAGCAGCCAAGACGGACTAGCGGGAAGGGGTGAGCAGTTCTTC. Its coded protein is CASSQDGLAGRGEQFF.